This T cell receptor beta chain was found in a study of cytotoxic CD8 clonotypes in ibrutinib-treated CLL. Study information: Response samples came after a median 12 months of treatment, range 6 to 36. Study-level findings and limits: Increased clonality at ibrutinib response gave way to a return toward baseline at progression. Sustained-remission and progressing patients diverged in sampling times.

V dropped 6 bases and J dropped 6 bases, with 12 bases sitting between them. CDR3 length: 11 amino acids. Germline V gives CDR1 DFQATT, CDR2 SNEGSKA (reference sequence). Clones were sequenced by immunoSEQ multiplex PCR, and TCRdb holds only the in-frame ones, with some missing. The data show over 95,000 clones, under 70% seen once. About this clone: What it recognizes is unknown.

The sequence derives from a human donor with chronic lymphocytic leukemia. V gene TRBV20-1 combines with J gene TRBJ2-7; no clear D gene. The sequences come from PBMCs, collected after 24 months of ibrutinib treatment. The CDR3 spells CSAIQRSEQYF. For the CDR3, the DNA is TGCAGTGCCATCCAACGATCCGAGCAGTACTTC.